Given below is one TCR beta chain in context. There is no known antigen for this receptor. The record has no base qualities; no much larger clone is one base away. The V end gives up 9 bases and the J end 6 bases, leaving 4 bases in the junction not matched to a gene. The CDR3 covers 11 residues, taking in both the cysteine and the phenylalanine. CDR3 DNA is the only sequence kept; it has 33 bases, read in frame from the first base. CDR1 is given as MNHEY and CDR2 as SMNVEV, both from the germline V gene (reference sequence). Using the deep immunoSEQ assay, multiplex PCR amplified TCR CDR3 regions from genomic DNA. Genomic DNA extracted from each cell subset was distributed evenly over all wells of several immunoSEQ 96-well plates, and each plate served as one replicate. For sorted subsets, each replicate PCR was loaded with approximately 190 ng genomic DNA, equivalent to about 30,000 T cell genomes. Purified libraries were quantified with a Qubit 3.0 fluorometer, sized on a Bioanalyzer 2100, and re-quantified with the KAPA Library Quantification kit. Every immunoSEQ 96-well plate was sequenced on a separate single-read 150-cycle Illumina NextSeq 550 flow cell. In the authors' own workflow: Because only junctional sequences without quality scores were contained in the immunoSEQ output, filtering matching that applied to full-length reads could not be performed. To assign V/J genes and CDR3, sequences were annotated using PyIR, a Python wrapper for IgBLAST v1.9, with IMGT germline references. Reads with weak V/J assignments (E-value above 1e-6), missing CDR3, stop codons, out-of-frame junctions, or ambiguous translated residues were removed. A V3J clonotype was defined by an identical inferred V gene, J gene, and CDR3 amino acid sequence. Percentage overlap between repertoires was computed as shared unique clonotypes divided by the size of the smaller repertoire. RTK rarefaction, the Chao1 estimator, and Recon v2.1 estimates of unobserved clonotypes were used to assess repertoire richness. Generation probabilities for all TCRbeta clonotypes obtained by the gDNA method from four donors were computed using OLGA. Held by TCRdb, this immuneACCESS table contains in-frame sequences only and omits some clones. Under half of the omission traces to an unresolved V gene where checked; the cause of the rest is unknown. The DNA gave D and trimming, while V, J and clone size come from that table. This sample has about 2.1 million clones in its table, and 90% to 95% of those were observed once. Roughly 1.7% of the sample rests with the top ten.

The record originates from a study of shared clonotypes between healthy human individuals (dated by TCRdb to the early 2020s). Regarding the complete study: The cohort included three men and a couple of women between 18 and 49 years of age. To estimate repertoire size and how much clonotypes are shared between individuals, the study performed deep sequencing of blood TCR repertoires from about five healthy adults. Different laboratories and diverse techniques were used to prepare libraries and sequence TCR repertoires, to increase sequencing depth and limit assay-specific biases. Leukapheresis yielded between about 0.85 and 10 billion PBMCs per donor. For each donor, CD4 naive and CD4 memory were each run on three plates, CD8 naive on two plates, and CD8 memory on one plate. General study outcomes and caveats: Incomplete sequencing was indicated by rarefaction of sorted-subset datasets, despite the large sequencing depth. Sampling was limited to blood, and TCR repertoires in tissue likely differ from TCR repertoires in blood. About 5% of naive CD4, 3.5% of naive CD8, approximately 2.2% of memory CD4, and less than 0.45% of memory CD8 clonotypes were shared across several donors. Because the study included a small number of donors, the genetic and exposure-history diversity represented was limited. Compared with non-shared clonotypes, clonotypes shared by all four sorted-subset donors had higher generation probabilities. Pairwise subsampling indicated that sequencing depth was expected to affect the degree of clonotype sharing among donors. Naive subsets generally had larger estimated clonotype richness than memory subsets.

CD8 naive samples consisted of CD45RO-negative cells that were positively selected for CCR7, yielding a CD45RA+CCR7+ population without TemRA cells. The donors were healthy, HIV-negative adults with no recently reported acute infections or vaccinations. All donors were Caucasian adults living in Nashville, Tennessee, USA. Blood was obtained by leukapheresis, after which PBMCs were separated by Ficoll-Histopaque density gradient centrifugation and cryopreserved in liquid nitrogen vapor phase. Analytical flow cytometry was used to check the purity and quantity of every magnetically sorted T cell population. Each sorted fraction had its genomic DNA isolated and then quantified by UV absorbance on a Nanodrop 2000c.

This receptor was identified in a man between 18 and 35 years old in good health. Some clones in this sample may be carry-over from other donors' samples. The rearranged chain carries TRBV27 and TRBJ2-7; TRBD1 agrees with 8 junctional bases. The sample was naive CD8+ T cells from PBMCs. The cell subset or site label of this sample denotes: CD45RA+CCR7+. Read as DNA, the sequence is TGTGCCAGTGGACAGGGCGGCGAGCAGTACTTC. Translated, it gives CASGQGGEQYF.